The text below deals with one TCR beta chain. Germline V CDR1 and CDR2: MDHEN, SYDVKM. CDR3 size: 15 residues. Trimming removed 5 bases from V and 2 bases from J; junction bases left unmatched: 6. This sample was included in a study of technical replicates of blood from several donors. Libraries were prepared by immunoSEQ multiplex PCR; TCRdb keeps only in-frame clonotypes and omits some of them. The sample lists some 90,000 clones; approximately 96% were seen once. The sequence was collected from a human donor in good health. Sample: T cells isolated from PBMCs. The V call is TRBV28, the J call TRBJ2-4; 7 positions match TRBD1. DNA for the CDR3: TGTGCCAGCAGTAGACAGGGCTCGTCCAAAAACATTCAGTACTTC. It is translated as CASSRQGSSKNIQYF. The whole variable domain, filled in from reference TRBV28 and TRBJ2-4, reads DVKVTQSSRYLVKRTGEKVFLECVQDMDHENMFWYRQDPGLGLRLIYFSYDVKMKEKGDIPEGYSVSREKKERFSLILESASTNQTSMYLCASSRQGSSKNIQYFGAGTRLSVL.